This TCR beta chain was captured in a study of T cell responses to AZD1222 COVID-19 vaccine. Germline lookup yields CDR1 KGHSH and CDR2 LQKENI. The V and J ends lost 5 bases and 5 bases respectively, with 9 bases between them. The CDR3 length is 12 residues. Produced via immunoSEQ multiplex PCR; TCRdb's table is partial and in-frame only. In the table there are roughly 150,000 clones, 90% to 95% of which are singletons. On this clone: Its antigen is unknown.

The study's findings and limits: Only a handful of people who got AZD1222 tested seropositive at baseline.

This TCR came from an adult who received the AZD1222 COVID-19 vaccine. This sample comprised peripheral blood, obtained 28 days after the second AZD1222 dose. The chain couples TRBV18 to TRBJ2-5; TRBD2 might be the D (6 bases). The CDR3 region has the DNA TGTGCCAGCTCATCTGGGAGGGAGACCCAGTACTTC. Residues: CASSSGRETQYF.